The 28 T cell receptor beta chains listed next were all sequenced from one sample in a study of T-cell reconstitution after alpha-beta-depleted transplantation in children. TCRbeta library construction was performed incorporating unique molecular identifiers. MiXCR was run by TCRdb on the PCR reads, yielding one entry per CDR3 protein. The table has about 540,000 distinct CDR3 sequences, around 16% seen once. The source was PBMCs from the stem cell graft donor, collected from the stem cell graft. Receptors originate from a human donor who donated a stem cell graft to a child with acute lymphoblastic leukemia.

This clonotype was seen a few times. The rearrangement links TRBV20-1 to TRBJ2-5, with TRBD2 matching 11 bases. The junction had 3 bases not matched to a gene; V was cut back by 4 bases and J by 2 bases. From germline, CDR1 is DFQATT and CDR2 SNEGSKA (reference sequence). This CDR3 region has 14 residues. The CDR3: CSAKGLAEQETQYF. The CDR3 DNA is TGCAGTGCTAAGGGACTAGCGGAACAAGAGACCCAGTACTTC.

In this sample, this clonotype turned up a few times. The V gene is TRBV27, the J gene TRBJ2-7; 10 nucleotides align to TRBD1. Germline CDR1 is MNHEY and CDR2 is SMNVEV (reference sequence). There are 15 residues in the CDR3. Trimming at V came to 1 base and at J to 9 bases, leaving 9 bases not matched to a gene. CDR3: CASSLYSLGQGMQYF. The CDR3 coding sequence is TGTGCCAGCAGTTTATACTCTCTGGGACAGGGGATGCAGTACTTC.

This clonotype has only a few counts. The rearrangement uses TRBV11-2 and TRBJ1-1; a possible D gene is TRBD1 (6 bases). The germline V and J ends were trimmed by 1 base and 5 bases, with 14 bases remaining between them. This CDR3 has 15 residues. The germline V gene has CDR1 SGHAT and CDR2 FQNNGV. The DNA for the CDR3 is TGTGCCAGCAGCTTAGCCCCTCAGGGGAAGACTGAAGCTTTCTTT. This encodes CASSLAPQGKTEAFF.

This clonotype appeared a few times. V usage is TRBV3-1 and J usage is TRBJ2-3, with D possibly being TRBD2 (6 bases). Germline V CDR1 and CDR2: LGHDT, YNNKEL (reference sequence). Trimming cost V 1 base and J 2 bases, with 16 bases left between them. The CDR3 loop spans 17 amino acids. The CDR3 coding sequence is TGTGCCAGCAGCCAAGTTTTAAGCGGGTGGACCACAGATACGCAGTATTTT. Its protein product is CASSQVLSGWTTDTQYF.

As regards this clonotype: This may come from a read error, since a much larger clone is one base off. The chain is built from TRBV11-2 and TRBJ2-1, with D possibly matching TRBD1 (6 bases). CDR3 length equals 15 residues. Germline V gene lookup returns CDR1 SGHAT and CDR2 FQNNGV. For the CDR3, the DNA is TGTACCAGCAGTCTGGACAGAAACTACGACAATGAGCAGTTCTTC. Translation: CTSSLDRNYDNEQFF.

The chain has TRBV6-1 and TRBJ2-1, with 9 bases identical to TRBD2. Trimming took 4 bases from V and 4 from J; bases not matched to a gene: 5. Germline V lookup: CDR1 MNHNS, CDR2 SASEGT. This CDR3 is built from 15 residues. DNA for the CDR3: TGTGCCAGCAGTGTTAGCCTAGCGGGGTACAATGAGCAGTTCTTC. Residues: CASSVSLAGYNEQFF.

V and J are TRBV29-1 and TRBJ2-1; tentatively, D is TRBD1 or TRBD2 (7 bases each). From germline, CDR1 is SQVTM and CDR2 ANQGSEA. Between the trimmed V and J ends, which lost 3 bases and 2 bases, there was a span of 41 bases. CDR3 size: 24 residues. CDR3 protein: CSVELPRARVRPGGVVVAYNEQFF. CDR3 nucleotides: TGCAGCGTTGAGTTGCCTCGGGCGAGGGTTAGGCCAGGGGGGGTTGTAGTAGCCTACAATGAGCAGTTCTTC.

This clonotype was seen just once. This sequence joins TRBV10-3 and TRBJ2-3; D ambiguous. Germline CDR1 is ENHRY and CDR2 is SYGVKD. The CDR3 extends over 14 amino acids. V gave up 4 bases and J gave up 4 bases, with 12 bases separating them. The chain's CDR3 is CAISVEFLADTQYF. In DNA form, the CDR3 reads TGTGCCATCAGTGTAGAGTTTCTCGCAGATACGCAGTATTTT.

This clonotype was counted a few times. J is TRBJ2-2 and V is TRBV5-1; 7 bases are shared with TRBD2. The CDR3 consists of 17 residues. Germline lookup yields CDR1 SGHRS and CDR2 YFSETQ. With V trimmed by 2 bases and J by 5 bases, 12 bases remained unmatched. In DNA, the CDR3 is TGCGCCAGCAGCTTCAGATTCGGCGGGAGAGGGACCGGGGAGCTGTTTTTT. It is translated as CASSFRFGGRGTGELFF.

This clonotype showed up just a few times. This chain connects TRBV10-3 to TRBJ1-2; D might be TRBD1 (5 bases). CDR1 is ENHRY and CDR2 is SYGVKD in the germline V gene. V was clipped by 8 bases and J by 5 bases, with 21 bases between them. The CDR3 runs 15 residues. The CDR3 loop is CAIYGLGAEKYGYTF. DNA for the CDR3: TGTGCCATCTACGGACTCGGGGCAGAAAAATATGGCTACACCTTC.

This clonotype was detected only a few times. The chain carries TRBV6-1 and TRBJ2-7; D not certain. V lost 6 bases and J 3 bases, leaving 15 bases between the germline ends. Germline V gene lookup returns CDR1 MNHNS and CDR2 SASEGT. The CDR3 spans 14 residues. The CDR3 loop is CASRDLTASYEQYF. CDR3 sequence (DNA): TGTGCCAGCAGGGACCTCACCGCTAGCTACGAGCAGTACTTC.

J is TRBJ1-2 and V is TRBV20-1; no firm D call. Germline-derived CDR1 and CDR2 are DFQATT and SNEGSKA (reference sequence). The CDR3 is 17 amino acids. The CDR3 loop is CCARDRIRQRLSYGYTF. The CDR3 DNA reads as TGCTGCGCTAGAGATCGGATTAGGCAGAGACTATCCTATGGCTACACCTTC.

This chain links TRBV7-8 with TRBJ2-7; TRBD2 agrees at 9 bases. Germline CDR1 reads SGHVS; CDR2 reads FQNEAQ. The CDR3 is made up of 16 amino acids. The ends lost 5 bases at V and 7 bases at J; junction bases unmatched: 15. In nucleotides, the CDR3 is TGTGCCAGCAGCACCACAACCCTGACTAGCGGACGGGAGCAGTACTTC. Translated, it gives CASSTTTLTSGREQYF.

The V call is TRBV27, the J call TRBJ1-5; 12 positions agree with TRBD1. V shed 5 bases and J 0 bases; nucleotides not matched to a gene: 11. This CDR3 is 19 amino acids long. CDR1 and CDR2 from the germline V gene are MNHEY and SMNVEV (reference sequence). This CDR3 reads CASSTRDRGLRYSNQPQHF. In DNA form, the CDR3 reads TGTGCCAGCAGTACCCGGGACAGGGGGCTGAGGTATAGCAATCAGCCCCAGCATTTT.

The chain joins TRBV29-1 to TRBJ1-1; no clear D. Per germline, CDR1 SQVTM and CDR2 ANQGSEA. The CDR3 is 14 amino acids. Trimming pared 4 bases from V and 4 bases from J, leaving 16 bases between. CDR3 amino acids: CSVVRRARFTEAFF. CDR3 DNA sequence: TGCAGCGTTGTCAGGCGGGCAAGGTTCACTGAAGCTTTCTTT.

The chain uses TRBV24-1 and TRBJ2-5; D gene uncertain. Trimming left V 9 bases short and J 0 bases short, with 10 bases between. CDR1 is KGHDR, CDR2 SFDVKD, per germline. The CDR3 has 13 amino acids. The CDR3, as DNA: TGTGCCACCGGGTGGGCAGACCAAGAGACCCAGTACTTC. It is translated as CATGWADQETQYF.

CDR3 in amino acids: CASSYLTSGSYEQYF. The CDR3 bases are TGTGCCAGCAGCTACCTGACTAGCGGGAGCTACGAGCAGTACTTC. The V gene is TRBV7-9, the J gene TRBJ2-7, with 12 bases lining up with TRBD2. Germline values: CDR1 SEHNR, CDR2 FQNEAQ (reference sequence). V shed 4 bases and J 3 bases; nucleotides not matched to a gene: 4. The CDR3 totals 15 residues.

In the case of this clonotype: One end of the junction is discordant with germline, which a read error may explain. The chain combines TRBV20-1 with TRBJ1-2; TRBD1 matches at 8 bases. The CDR3 has 15 amino acids. Germline V gives CDR1 DFQATT, CDR2 SNEGSKA (reference sequence). The CDR3 DNA is TGCTGTGCTAGAGCTCCAGGGGGCCATAACTATGGCTACACCTTC. Encoded protein: CCARAPGGHNYGYTF.

This clonotype was counted many times. The J gene is TRBJ2-3, the V gene TRBV10-2, with D perhaps matching TRBD2 (6 bases). In germline, CDR1 is WSHSY, CDR2 SAAADI. The CDR3 contains 13 residues. V was pared by 2 bases and J by 3 bases, with 6 bases between. CDR3 DNA sequence: TGCGCCAGCAGTGAGCGGGAGACAGATACGCAGTATTTT. This translates into CASSERETDTQYF.

This clonotype came up many times. The chain recombines TRBV6-5 with TRBJ2-7; a possible D gene is TRBD2 (5 bases). Looked up from germline, CDR1 is MNHEY and CDR2 is SVGAGI. V lost 0 bases and J lost 3, with 6 bases in between. The CDR3 length is 13 residues. The CDR3 region has the DNA TGTGCCAGCAGTTACTCTCGGGGCTACGAGCAGTACTTC. Its protein is CASSYSRGYEQYF.

V is TRBV10-3 and J is TRBJ1-4, with 8 bases aligning to TRBD1. Germline lookup yields CDR1 ENHRY and CDR2 SYGVKD. V dropped 6 bases and J dropped 1; count of bases not matched to a gene: 1. The CDR3 has 14 amino acids. The CDR3: CAIRGTGTNEKLFF. CDR3 nucleotide sequence: TGTGCCATCAGGGGGACAGGAACTAATGAAAAACTGTTTTTT.

The J gene is TRBJ2-1, the V gene TRBV6-1, with D unclear. V gave up 5 bases and J gave up 0 bases, with 14 bases separating them. Germline V lookup: CDR1 MNHNS, CDR2 SASEGT. This CDR3 is built from 16 residues. The CDR3 here is CASSMNLLSSYNEQFF. CDR3 bases: TGTGCCAGCAGTATGAATCTGTTGAGCTCCTACAATGAGCAGTTCTTC.

Comments on this clonotype: A much larger clone sits a single nucleotide away, making a read error possible. This sequence joins TRBV12-3 or TRBV12-4 and TRBJ2-7, with 10 bases fitting TRBD2. This CDR3 is built from 15 residues. The CDR3 sequence: CACSHLAGEAYEQYF. In nucleotides, the CDR3 is TGTGCCTGCAGTCACCTAGCGGGAGAAGCCTACGAGCAGTACTTC.

The chain is built from TRBV12-3 or TRBV12-4 and TRBJ1-2; D might be TRBD1 (5 bases). The germline V and J ends were trimmed by 3 bases and 3 bases, with 11 bases remaining between them. The CDR3 has 14 residues. CDR3: CASSFEGSDYGYTF. The CDR3, as DNA: TGTGCCAGCAGTTTTGAGGGGTCGGACTATGGCTACACCTTC.

V usage is TRBV5-1 and J usage is TRBJ2-3; TRBD1 matches at 7 bases. Germline V CDR1 and CDR2: SGHRS, YFSETQ. The CDR3 consists of 17 residues. J was trimmed by 7 bases and V by 0 bases; bases with no gene match: 14. The CDR3 DNA sequence: TGCGCCAGCAGCTTGGGGAGTAACCGGGACAGACATAATACGCAGTATTTT. Its protein product is CASSLGSNRDRHNTQYF.

J is TRBJ1-1 and V is TRBV6-2 or TRBV6-3, with TRBD1 matching 8 bases. CDR1 is MNHEY and CDR2 is SVGEGT in the germline V gene. Trimming removed 5 bases from V and 4 bases from J; junction bases left unmatched: 18. This CDR3 contains 18 residues. The CDR3 region is CASSQHLGTGESITEAFF. CDR3 DNA: TGTGCCAGCAGTCAACACCTAGGGACAGGAGAGTCGATCACTGAAGCTTTCTTT.

This clonotype was counted a few times. This rearrangement joins TRBV7-2 to TRBJ1-5; D ambiguous. The CDR3 is made up of 15 amino acids. V lost 5 bases and J lost 0, with 11 bases in between. Germline CDR1 and CDR2: SGHTA and FQGNSA. For the CDR3, the DNA is TGTGCCAGCAGCCACATAGTGCGTAGCAATCAGCCCCAGCATTTT. Encoded protein: CASSHIVRSNQPQHF.

V and J are TRBV23-1 and TRBJ2-1; the D gene is possibly TRBD1 (5 bases). TRBV23-1 counts as an open reading frame of uncertain function. The length of the CDR3 is 15 residues. The ends were cut back, 5 bases at V and 0 bases at J, with 11 bases in the middle. CDR3 bases: TGCGCCAGCAGTTGGACACTTAGCTCCTACAATGAGCAGTTCTTC. Translating gives CASSWTLSSYNEQFF.